Presented here are 30 T cell receptor beta chains from one specimen sequenced in a study of blood T cells in healthy people across ages. It was with a sample-barcoded 5' primer and a J-beta primer mix that a second PCR of roughly 6 to 11 cycles was run. Each CDR3 protein is one row after TCRdb ran MiXCR on the 5' RACE reads. This table has approximately 780,000 distinct CDR3 sequences, more than 25% appearing once. This sample also belongs to another study, concerning T cells of mothers and their children.

The material sequenced was blood. The origin of the receptors is a boy aged 5-17 years in good health.

This sequence joins TRBV6-2 or TRBV6-3 and TRBJ2-5, with 9 bases aligning to TRBD2. The trim removed 7 bases at V and 5 bases at J, leaving 8 bases unmatched. This CDR3 has 14 residues. In germline, CDR1 is MNHEY, CDR2 SVGEGT. CDR3 sequence reads: CASKASGIRETQYF. CDR3 DNA sequence: TGTGCCAGCAAGGCTAGCGGGATCCGGGAGACCCAGTACTTC.

The chain couples TRBV5-5 to TRBJ1-5; weak D call: TRBD1 (6 bases). V lost 4 bases and J 15 bases, leaving 17 bases between the germline ends. This CDR3 contains 12 residues. Germline CDR1 and CDR2: SGHKS and YYEKEE (reference sequence). CDR3 residues: CASSTTGTGLHF. CDR3 bases: TGTGCCAGCAGCACAACAGGGACGGGGCTGCATTTT.

In its sample, this clonotype was seen many times. The rearrangement joins TRBV9 to TRBJ2-7; tentatively, D is TRBD1 (6 bases). Germline V gives CDR1 SGDLS, CDR2 YYNGEE. The V end was cut by 0 bases, the J end by 3 bases, with 13 bases between. CDR3 length: 15 residues. The CDR3 sequence is CASSVEGARGYEQYF. The CDR3 DNA follows: TGTGCCAGCAGCGTAGAAGGTGCCAGGGGCTACGAGCAGTACTTC.

The V call is TRBV3-1, the J call TRBJ2-5; 9 positions match TRBD1. The CDR3 loop spans 15 amino acids. V lost 4 bases and J lost 3; bases outside the gene matches: 6. The V gene's germline CDR1 is LGHDT and CDR2 YNNKEL (reference sequence). CDR3 DNA: TGTGCCAGCAGCCCAACGGGGACAGGGAAAGAGACCCAGTACTTC. The encoded protein is CASSPTGTGKETQYF.

This clonotype turned up a few times. The chain combines TRBV15 with TRBJ1-3; D is unclear. Germline V gene data show CDR1 as LNHNV and CDR2 as YYDKDF (reference sequence). CDR3 length equals 14 residues. Trimming removed 8 bases at V and 3 bases at J, with 14 bases between. The CDR3 spells CATGPGGVGNTIYF. Written as DNA, the CDR3 is TGTGCCACCGGCCCGGGCGGGGTTGGAAACACCATATATTTT.

The chain links TRBV4-1 to TRBJ2-7; the match to TRBD2 covers 7 bases. This CDR3 is 16 amino acids long. Germline V gene lookup returns CDR1 MGHRA and CDR2 YSYEKL. V trimming: 0 bases; J trimming: 4 bases; junction bases outside the gene matches: 9. DNA for the CDR3: TGCGCCAGCAGCCAAGAACGGAGCGGGGATAATTACGAGCAGTACTTC. It encodes CASSQERSGDNYEQYF.

This clonotype appeared a few times. The chain combines TRBV10-3 with TRBJ1-4, with D unresolved. This CDR3 contains 12 residues. V gave up 0 bases and J gave up 11 bases, with 7 bases separating them. Looked up from germline, CDR1 is ENHRY and CDR2 is SYGVKD. This CDR3 reads CAISESRWKLFF. DNA of the CDR3: TGTGCCATCAGTGAGTCACGATGGAAACTGTTTTTT.

This clonotype was counted only a few times. The CDR3 protein is CASSEGWEQYF. In nucleotides, the CDR3 is TGCGCCAGCAGCGAGGGATGGGAGCAGTACTTC. This chain uses TRBV5-1 with TRBJ2-7; D might be TRBD2 (5 bases). There are 11 residues in the CDR3. Trimming cost V 4 bases and J 7 bases, with 9 bases left between them. The germline V gene has CDR1 SGHRS and CDR2 YFSETQ. Using reference TRBV5-1 and TRBJ2-7 for the parts outside the CDR3, the full variable domain is KAGVTQTPRYLIKTRGQQVTLSCSPISGHRSVSWYQQTPGQGLQFLFEYFSETQRNKGNFPGRFSGRQFSNSRSEMNVSTLELGDSALYLCASSEGWEQYFGPGTRLTVT.

V and J are TRBV7-9 and TRBJ1-2, with D perhaps matching TRBD1 (6 bases). The CDR3 consists of 16 residues. Trimming stripped 5 bases from V and 5 bases from J, with 21 bases between. Looked up from germline, CDR1 is SEHNR and CDR2 is FQNEAQ (reference sequence). CDR3 sequence reads: CASSPVMGAHLYGYTF. CDR3 in DNA: TGTGCCAGCAGCCCAGTGATGGGGGCCCACCTTTATGGCTACACCTTC.

CDR3 coding DNA: TGTGCCATCAGTGACGCGACAGCCCCTTACGAGCAGTACTTC. Protein: CAISDATAPYEQYF. The chain couples TRBV10-3 to TRBJ2-7; D may be TRBD1 (5 bases). Germline values: CDR1 ENHRY, CDR2 SYGVKD. V lost 3 bases and J 4 bases, leaving 13 bases between the germline ends. The CDR3 covers 14 residues.

Turning to this clonotype: The germline gene is not matched at one end of the junction; a read error may be the cause. The chain recombines TRBV7-3 with TRBJ2-1; 9 bases align to TRBD2. CDR3 length equals 16 residues. CDR1 is SGHTA and CDR2 is FQGTGA in the germline V gene. The CDR3 DNA reads as TGTGCCAGCAGCTTAAATCGCGGGGGGGCCCGCAATGAGCGGTTCTTC. Amino acids: CASSLNRGGARNERFF.

The V call is TRBV7-9, the J call TRBJ1-2; D unresolved. V was cut by 5 bases and J by 2 bases, with 18 bases left in between. The length of the CDR3 is 16 residues. CDR1 is SEHNR and CDR2 is FQNEAQ in the germline V gene (reference sequence). CDR3: CASSLTRPRTNYGYTF. The CDR3 DNA reads TGTGCCAGCAGCCTAACCCGACCCCGGACCAACTATGGCTACACCTTC.

This clonotype was detected a few times. The rearrangement joins TRBV10-3 to TRBJ2-5; 8 positions agree with TRBD2. There are 13 residues in the CDR3. The J segment lost 5 bases and the V segment lost 6 bases, leaving 5 bases of the junction unmatched. CDR1 and CDR2 (germline): ENHRY, SYGVKD. The CDR3 DNA reads as TGTGCCATCAGCGGGGGGGATTGGGAGACCCAGTACTTC. The encoded protein is CAISGGDWETQYF.

The J gene is TRBJ2-4, the V gene TRBV6-2 or TRBV6-3, with D hard to call. Deletions cut 5 bases from V and 0 bases from J, with 17 bases between. The V gene's germline CDR1 is MNHEY and CDR2 SVGEGT. This CDR3 spans 17 amino acids. CDR3 sequence reads: CASSSARLDVAKNIQYF. CDR3 in DNA: TGTGCCAGCAGTAGCGCCAGACTCGATGTAGCCAAAAACATTCAGTACTTC.

V and J are TRBV20-1 and TRBJ2-1; TRBD2 matches 9 bases. There are 19 residues in the CDR3. V gave up 6 bases and J gave up 9 bases; unmatched junction bases: 27. Germline-derived CDR1 and CDR2 are DFQATT and SNEGSKA (reference sequence). The CDR3: CSANPKQVGRGGKRSEQFF. The CDR3 nucleotides read TGCAGTGCCAACCCGAAACAAGTGGGGCGGGGGGGGAAAAGGAGTGAGCAGTTCTTC.

This clonotype was counted only a few times. The V call is TRBV7-9, the J call TRBJ1-4; no clear D gene. Deletions cut 1 base from V and 5 bases from J, with 5 bases between. This CDR3 contains 13 residues. Germline CDR1 SEHNR, CDR2 FQNEAQ (reference sequence). The CDR3 loop reads CASSLVSNEKLFF. The CDR3 DNA reads TGTGCCAGCAGCTTAGTCTCGAATGAAAAACTGTTTTTT.

This clonotype was detected a few times. J is TRBJ2-1 and V is TRBV6-6, with D possibly TRBD2 on 5 matching bases. Trimming pared 7 bases from V and 5 bases from J, leaving 18 bases between. Germline CDR1 and CDR2: MNHNY and SVGAGI (reference sequence). The CDR3 totals 15 residues. CDR3 sequence: CASTLTGIGHNEQFF. The CDR3 DNA reads as TGTGCCAGCACACTAACGGGAATAGGGCACAATGAGCAGTTCTTC.

This clonotype was observed a few times. The chain links TRBV10-3 to TRBJ2-1; tentative D call: TRBD2 (5 bases). The DNA end is a closer match to TRBJ2-7, so the J assignment may be wrong. The CDR3 contains 13 residues. CDR1 and CDR2 from the germline V gene are ENHRY and SYGVKD. For the CDR3, the DNA is TGTGCCATCAGTGAACTAGGACTGAGCGAGCAGTACTTC. The encoded protein is CAISELGLSEQYF.

The table lists this clonotype with many counts. A junction boundary mismatches the germline segment, possibly from a read error. CDR3 DNA: TGTGCCAGCAGCCGGAGGGACAGCTCCTACGAGCAGTACTTC. Translating gives CASSRRDSSYEQYF. The chain links TRBV5-1 to TRBJ2-7, with D perhaps matching TRBD1 (7 bases). CDR1 is SGHRS and CDR2 is YFSETQ in the germline V gene. CDR3 length: 14 residues.

The genes are TRBV9 and TRBJ2-7; 8 bases align to TRBD1. The junction had 5 bases not matched to a gene; V was cut back by 9 bases and J by 3 bases. The CDR3 has 12 residues. CDR1 and CDR2 from the germline V gene are SGDLS and YYNGEE. CDR3 residues: CAMGQVGYEQYF. The CDR3 region has the DNA TGTGCCATGGGACAGGTTGGCTACGAGCAGTACTTC. The whole variable domain, filled in from reference TRBV9 and TRBJ2-7, reads DSGVTQTPKHLITATGQRVTLRCSPRSGDLSVYWYQQSLDQGLQFLIQYYNGEERAKGNILERFSAQQFPDLHSELNLSSLELGDSALYFCAMGQVGYEQYFGPGTRLTVT.

This clonotype was counted only a few times. The chain carries TRBV7-9 and TRBJ1-2; D is perhaps TRBD1 (5 bases). Trimming removed 10 bases from V and 0 bases from J, with 21 bases in between. This CDR3 has 16 residues. CDR1 SEHNR and CDR2 FQNEAQ come from the germline V gene (reference sequence). The CDR3 is CANGIGDGGSNYGYTF. CDR3 nucleotides: TGTGCCAACGGAATAGGGGATGGTGGGTCTAACTATGGCTACACCTTC.

The chain carries TRBV10-3 and TRBJ1-5; D is unresolved. This CDR3 is built from 13 residues. V was trimmed by 0 bases and J by 9 bases, leaving 9 bases between them. In germline, CDR1 is ENHRY, CDR2 SYGVKD. The CDR3 coding sequence is TGTGCCATCAGTGAGTCTGGCCAGCGGCCCCAGCATTTT. Amino acids: CAISESGQRPQHF.

This chain connects TRBV27 to TRBJ1-6; D is ambiguous. This CDR3 is built from 15 residues. V lost 2 bases and J lost 6, with 11 bases in between. The germline V gene encodes CDR1 MNHEY and CDR2 SMNVEV (reference sequence). The CDR3 DNA follows: TGTGCCAGCAGTTTAGCCTATAGCTCTAATTCACCCCTCCACTTT. This codes for CASSLAYSSNSPLHF.

V gene TRBV20-1 combines with J gene TRBJ2-3; D ambiguous. Trimming left V 6 bases short and J 5 bases short, with 9 bases between. CDR1 is DFQATT, CDR2 SNEGSKA, per germline (reference sequence). CDR3 size: 11 residues. CDR3 DNA: TGCAGTGCCCGGACGTTAGATACGCAGTATTTT. Translation: CSARTLDTQYF.

This clonotype was picked up a small number of times. V usage is TRBV7-3 and J usage is TRBJ2-3; 15 bases match TRBD2. V trimming: 5 bases; J trimming: 4 bases; junction bases outside the gene matches: 4. Germline CDR1 is SGHTA and CDR2 is FQGTGA. The CDR3 spans 16 residues. CDR3 sequence (DNA): TGTGCCAGCAGCCCGCGGACTAGCGGGGGGGCAGATACGCAGTATTTT. This translates into CASSPRTSGGADTQYF.

This clonotype was observed a handful of times. The chain links TRBV4-1 to TRBJ1-2; TRBD1 agrees at 9 bases. The length of the CDR3 is 15 residues. V gave up 4 bases and J gave up 6 bases; unmatched junction bases: 9. CDR1 is MGHRA, CDR2 YSYEKL, per germline. DNA of the CDR3: TGCGCCAGCAGCCCCTACAGGGGGCAGCTGGATGGCTACACCTTC. Amino acids: CASSPYRGQLDGYTF.

This clonotype has a single count. J is TRBJ1-2 and V is TRBV10-3; a weak D match, TRBD1 (6 bases). Trimming removed 9 bases from V and 8 bases from J, with 19 bases in between. CDR3 length: 13 residues. Per germline, CDR1 ENHRY and CDR2 SYGVKD. The CDR3 reads CAIGPGRQVGYTF. CDR3 nucleotides: TGTGCCATTGGGCCGGGAAGACAGGTCGGCTACACCTTC.

This clonotype was counted between two and nine times. This chain joins TRBV2 and TRBJ2-5; 8 bases agree with TRBD2. The J call could be wrong; TRBJ2-1 is a better fit for the DNA end. CDR1 and CDR2 from the germline V gene are SNHLY and FYNNEI. The CDR3 has 16 residues. CDR3 DNA sequence: TGTGCCAGCGATATCGGGGGGACTAGAAGGGGCAATGAGCAGTTCTTC. Protein product: CASDIGGTRRGNEQFF.

A few counts support this clonotype. The genes are TRBV6-2 or TRBV6-3 and TRBJ1-1; 7 bases agree with TRBD1. The V segment lost 2 bases and the J segment 2 bases; nucleotides outside the gene matches: 8. Germline assignment: CDR1 MNHEY and CDR2 SVGEGT. The CDR3 spans 16 residues. CDR3 nucleotide sequence: TGTGCCAGCAGTTACCTCAAGGCAGGGGGAAACACTGAAGCTTTCTTT. It encodes CASSYLKAGGNTEAFF.

The chain recombines TRBV4-1 with TRBJ2-2; D is unclear. The CDR3 length is 14 residues. V was pared by 0 bases and J by 2 bases, with 4 bases between. Germline-derived CDR1 and CDR2 are MGHRA and YSYEKL. CDR3 sequence reads: CASSQEQNTGELFF. The CDR3 bases are TGCGCCAGCAGCCAAGAGCAAAACACCGGGGAGCTGTTTTTT.